These T cell receptor beta chains were read from a single sample in a study of tumor and adjacent non-tumor tissue in lung cancer. TCRdb re-analysed the multiplex PCR reads in MiXCR, keeping a single row per CDR3 protein. The profile shows roughly 70,000 distinct CDR3 sequences, around 65% of them singletons. Input material: distant non-tumor lung tissue. These receptors were taken from a woman in her forties or fifties with non-small cell lung cancer. CDR3s include the opening cysteine and the closing phenylalanine or tryptophan. Each record gives: D gene, J gene, V gene, clone size, CDR3 DNA, CDR3 protein. The D gene is left open where the match is weak. Only part of the rows carry a size: once, few, many, or a class if the clone is expanded.

d_call: .
j_call: TRBJ1-6
v_call: TRBV13
clone_size: .
cdr3_nt: TGTGCCAGCAGAGGTAGGGGTTCACCCCTCCACTTT
cdr3_aa: CASRGRGSPLHF

d_call: .
j_call: TRBJ2-1
v_call: TRBV29-1
clone_size: .
cdr3_nt: TGCAGCGTTGAAGGAGGATCGCTACCATCCTACAATGAGCTGTTCTTC
cdr3_aa: CSVEGGSLPSYNELFF

d_call: .
j_call: TRBJ2-5
v_call: TRBV29-1
clone_size: few
cdr3_nt: TGCAGCGTTGTTGGGGGAGATTGGGAGACCCAGTACTTC
cdr3_aa: CSVVGGDWETQYF

d_call: .
j_call: TRBJ2-7
v_call: TRBV11-2
clone_size: .
cdr3_nt: TGTGCCAGCAACTTAACCCTTTGGAGCGACGATCAGTACTTC
cdr3_aa: CASNLTLWSDDQYF

d_call: .
j_call: TRBJ2-3
v_call: TRBV20-1
clone_size: .
cdr3_nt: TGCAGTGCTAGTTACATCTCCAATCAGCCCCAGTATTTT
cdr3_aa: CSASYISNQPQYF

d_call: .
j_call: TRBJ2-1
v_call: TRBV11-2
clone_size: .
cdr3_nt: TGTGCCAGCAGGAGGGGCGAGGATGAGCAGTTCTTC
cdr3_aa: CASRRGEDEQFF

d_call: .
j_call: TRBJ1-5
v_call: TRBV7-8
clone_size: .
cdr3_nt: TGTGCCAGCTGCTTAGCGCAGTATCAGCCCCAGCATTTT
cdr3_aa: CASCLAQYQPQHF

d_call: TRBD1
j_call: TRBJ1-2
v_call: TRBV28
clone_size: many
cdr3_nt: TGTGCCAGCAGACCGACAGGGGGTTCAGGCTACACCTTC
cdr3_aa: CASRPTGGSGYTF

d_call: .
j_call: TRBJ1-3
v_call: TRBV20-1
clone_size: .
cdr3_nt: TGCAGCGCTAGCGCAGGGGCTGTGTCTGGAATCACCATATATTTT
cdr3_aa: CSASAGAVSGITIYF

d_call: .
j_call: TRBJ2-3
v_call: TRBV20-1
clone_size: .
cdr3_nt: TGCAGTGCAGGGGGCCCCTGGATTAGCGGGAGCACAGATACGCAGTATTTT
cdr3_aa: CSAGGPWISGSTDTQYF

d_call: .
j_call: TRBJ2-1
v_call: TRBV12-3/TRBV12-4
clone_size: .
cdr3_nt: TGTGCCAGCAGTTTGGTATCTGATCAGTTCTTC
cdr3_aa: CASSLVSDQFF

d_call: TRBD1
j_call: TRBJ2-3
v_call: TRBV5-4
clone_size: .
cdr3_nt: TGTGCCAGCAGCCCGACAGGGAGCATAGATACGCAACATTTT
cdr3_aa: CASSPTGSIDTQHF

d_call: .
j_call: TRBJ1-1
v_call: TRBV12-3/TRBV12-4
clone_size: .
cdr3_nt: TGTGCCAGCAATCGACCGGGACGGGGTGTAACTGAAGCTTTCTTT
cdr3_aa: CASNRPGRGVTEAFF

d_call: TRBD2
j_call: TRBJ2-7
v_call: TRBV12-3/TRBV12-4
clone_size: .
cdr3_nt: TGTGCCAGCGGTTTAGCGGGAGCGGGAACTAACTACGAGCAGTACTTC
cdr3_aa: CASGLAGAGTNYEQYF

d_call: .
j_call: TRBJ1-1
v_call: TRBV20-1
clone_size: many
cdr3_nt: TGCAGTGCTAGGACAGCGGCAATGAACACTGAAGCTTTCTTT
cdr3_aa: CSARTAAMNTEAFF

d_call: TRBD2
j_call: TRBJ2-1
v_call: TRBV11-2
clone_size: many
cdr3_nt: TGTGCCAGCAGCTTGAAAGGGACTAGCGAGCAGCAGTTCTTC
cdr3_aa: CASSLKGTSEQQFF

d_call: .
j_call: TRBJ2-3
v_call: TRBV12-3/TRBV12-4
clone_size: .
cdr3_nt: TGTGCTAGCAGCCTTCTTAGCATTGGCACAGTTACGCAGTATTTT
cdr3_aa: CASSLLSIGTVTQYF

d_call: .
j_call: TRBJ1-1
v_call: TRBV20-1
clone_size: .
cdr3_nt: TGCAGTGCAAAGGACGGGGGGCATGAGAACACTGAAGCTTTCTTT
cdr3_aa: CSAKDGGHENTEAFF

d_call: .
j_call: TRBJ1-5
v_call: TRBV29-1
clone_size: .
cdr3_nt: TGCGGCATTGTAGGGACACTCGGTCAGCCCCAGCATTTT
cdr3_aa: CGIVGTLGQPQHF

d_call: TRBD2
j_call: TRBJ2-1
v_call: TRBV4-2
clone_size: .
cdr3_nt: TGTGTCAGTAGCCAAGATTCGGCTAGCGGGAGTTTGTATGAGCGGTTCTTC
cdr3_aa: CVSSQDSASGSLYERFF

d_call: TRBD2
j_call: TRBJ2-7
v_call: TRBV7-3
clone_size: few
cdr3_nt: TGTGCCAGCGCAAGGACTAGCGGGAGTTCGGGGTACGAGCAGTACTTC
cdr3_aa: CASARTSGSSGYEQYF

d_call: .
j_call: TRBJ2-7
v_call: TRBV28
clone_size: few
cdr3_nt: TGTGCCAGCAACACGGTTCTGAGTTACGAGCAGTACTTC
cdr3_aa: CASNTVLSYEQYF